This T cell receptor beta chain was sequenced in a study of siplizumab effects on memory and regulatory T cells. Trimming removed 10 bases from V and 4 bases from J; junction bases left unmatched: 13. This CDR3 is 15 amino acids long. CDR1 and CDR2 from the germline V gene are MNHEY and SVGAGI. The method was immunoSEQ multiplex PCR; TCRdb's version includes in-frame clones alone and lacks a portion of them. The table records 70,000 to 95,000 clones, roughly 96% of them present only once. In a few donor pairs, unstimulated naive, memory, effector memory and TEMRA subsets were sequenced. Sequencing was carried out using naive CD4+ T cells sorted from blood. The rearrangement joins TRBV6-5 to TRBJ2-1; 7 bases are a match to TRBD2. The clonotype comes from a human donor in good health. CDR3 DNA sequence: TGTGCCAACGCGCGGGAGCGGAGCTTTTACAATGAGCAGTTCTTC. This sequence encodes CANARERSFYNEQFF.